A single sample is the source of the 3 T cell receptor beta chains below, sequenced in a study of tumor-infiltrating lymphocytes in primary liver carcinoma. Making TCR beta cDNA involved roughly 0.55 ug total RNA and a constant-region primer. Construction of TCR beta libraries relied on three successive nested multiplex PCR rounds employing slightly modified ARM-PCR. Researchers ran the first two PCR rounds for roughly 11 cycles each with TRBV1-TRBV30 forward primers and a C-beta reverse primer. TCRdb passed the multiplex PCR reads through MiXCR, listing each CDR3 protein once. Of around 81,000 distinct CDR3 sequences in the sample, about 64% were seen once. The source material, 20-30 mg of unsorted bulk tissue, was used to co-extract RNA and DNA. Sequenced sample: liver tumor tissue from sampling region 4. Subset of the sample: tumor region T4, right-lateral pole. The receptors were sampled from an older woman with primary liver carcinoma and hepatitis B virus infection.

This clonotype has a count of ten or more. The chain links TRBV28 to TRBJ1-2; D remains ambiguous. V lost 3 bases and J 4 bases, leaving 6 bases between the germline ends. The CDR3 spans 12 residues. Germline lookup yields CDR1 MDHEN and CDR2 SYDVKM. The CDR3 sequence is CASSFNSYGYTF. The CDR3 DNA follows: TGTGCCAGCAGTTTTAACAGCTATGGCTACACCTTC.

Regarding this clonotype: Because it lacks the conserved phenylalanine or tryptophan at the end, this CDR3 is likely a read error. The chain is built from TRBV11-2 and TRBJ2-1; 11 bases line up with TRBD2. CDR3 length: 16 amino acids. Germline CDR1 reads SGHAT; CDR2 reads FQNNGV. The CDR3 DNA follows: TGTGTCAGCAACTTAAATAGCGGGAGGGTTGACAAAGAGCAGTTCTAC. Amino acid sequence: CVSNLNSGRVDKEQFY.

Worth noting for this clonotype: One end of the junction is discordant with germline, which a read error may explain. The chain has TRBV29-1 and TRBJ2-7, with TRBD1 identical over 7 bases. Germline lookup yields CDR1 SQVTM and CDR2 ANQGSEA. CDR3 size: 14 residues. CDR3 amino acids: CNVSTGLDPYEQYF. In DNA form, the CDR3 reads TGCAACGTTTCGACAGGGTTGGATCCCTATGAGCAGTACTTC.